This is a list of T cell receptor beta chains from one sample in a study of blood T cell repertoires in COVID-19. The repertoire was sequenced with immunoSEQ multiplex PCR; TCRdb's copy has only in-frame clones and lacks some. The sample comprises hundreds of thousands of clones, approximately 87% of which are singletons, and 5.5% to 7.5% rests with the top ten. Sequenced: peripheral blood. These receptors came from a man aged 55 to 69 who had recovered from COVID-19. Both conserved end residues are part of each CDR3. D genes are given only for firm matches. A clone size is listed for some rows: how often the clone was seen (once, few, many), or a class if it is expanded.

16 | TRBJ2-1 | TRBV19 | TRBD2 | . | CASSTIAGVSYNEQFF | TGTGCCAGTAGTACGATAGCGGGGGTCTCCTACAATGAGCAGTTCTTC
16 | TRBJ2-1 | TRBV6-2/TRBV6-3 | TRBD1 | . | CASSYYSGTGGNEQFF | TGTGCCAGCAGTTACTATTCCGGGACAGGGGGGAATGAGCAGTTCTTC
18 | TRBJ2-1 | TRBV2 | TRBD2 | . | CASSPWLAGGQFDNEQFF | TGTGCCAGCAGTCCCTGGCTAGCGGGGGGGCAATTCGACAATGAGCAGTTCTTC
13 | TRBJ1-1 | TRBV7-3 | . | . | CASSADMNTEAFF | TGTGCCAGCAGCGCAGACATGAACACTGAAGCTTTCTTT
14 | TRBJ1-5 | TRBV7-9 | . | . | CASSLGGANQPQHF | TGTGCCAGCAGCTTAGGCGGGGCCAATCAGCCCCAGCATTTT
15 | TRBJ2-2 | TRBV7-7 | TRBD2 | . | CASSLGGGYTGELFF | TGTGCCAGCAGCTTGGGCGGGGGGTACACCGGGGAGCTGTTTTTT
13 | TRBJ2-3 | TRBV24-1 | . | . | CATSRDATDTQYF | TGTGCCACCAGCAGGGATGCCACAGATACGCAGTATTTT
13 | TRBJ2-7 | TRBV9 | TRBD1 | . | CASSVEGAGEQYF | TGTGCCAGCAGCGTAGAGGGGGCTGGCGAGCAGTACTTC
16 | TRBJ2-1 | TRBV15 | TRBD1 | few | CATSRDFITGGNEQFF | TGTGCCACCAGCAGAGATTTCATCACAGGGGGCAATGAGCAGTTCTTC
14 | TRBJ2-3 | TRBV5-1 | TRBD2 | once | CASKLAGVTDTQYF | TGCGCCAGCAAGCTAGCGGGAGTCACAGATACGCAGTATTTT
14 | TRBJ1-6 | TRBV27 | . | . | CASSAIQGNSPLHF | TGTGCCAGCAGTGCAATACAGGGTAATTCACCCCTCCACTTT
14 | TRBJ2-7 | TRBV27 | TRBD1 | . | CASSLAGDRYEQYF | TGTGCCAGCAGTTTAGCAGGGGACAGGTACGAGCAGTACTTC
15 | TRBJ2-7 | TRBV12-2 | . | . | CASRLATGCSREQYF | TGTGCAAGTCGCTTAGCAACAGGGTGTTCTCGTGAGCAGTACTTC
17 | TRBJ1-4 | TRBV10-3 | TRBD1 | . | CAISGQGIGQANEKLFF | TGTGCCATCAGCGGACAGGGGATAGGGCAGGCTAATGAAAAACTGTTTTTT
15 | TRBJ2-5 | TRBV19 | TRBD2 | . | CASSVLAGGLETQYF | TGTGCCAGTAGTGTTCTAGCGGGGGGGTTAGAGACCCAGTACTTC
15 | TRBJ2-3 | TRBV14 | . | . | CASSQVPGGTDTQYF | TGTGCCAGCAGCCAAGTTCCAGGGGGCACAGATACGCAGTATTTT
12 | TRBJ1-1 | TRBV5-6 | . | . | CASSPTGQGAFF | TGTGCCAGCAGCCCCACGGGACAAGGAGCTTTCTTT
15 | TRBJ2-1 | TRBV4-1 | TRBD2 | . | CASSQEGGREMGQFF | TGCGCCAGCAGCCAAGAAGGCGGGAGGGAAATGGGACAGTTCTTC
17 | TRBJ2-7 | TRBV27 | TRBD2 | few | CASSFRLAGGSSYEQYF | TGTGCCAGCAGTTTTCGGCTAGCGGGAGGGAGCTCCTACGAGCAGTACTTC
17 | TRBJ2-2 | TRBV5-1 | TRBD2 | . | CASSQATSGLNTGELFF | TGCGCCAGCAGCCAAGCAACTAGCGGGCTGAACACCGGGGAGCTGTTTTTT
12 | TRBJ1-2 | TRBV19 | TRBD1 | . | CAAEQGIYGYTF | TGTGCGGCAGAACAGGGGATCTATGGCTACACCTTC
14 | TRBJ1-5 | TRBV30 | . | once | CAWTTGVSNQPQHF | TGTGCCTGGACTACCGGGGTTAGCAATCAGCCCCAGCATTTT
15 | TRBJ2-7 | TRBV5-5 | TRBD1 | . | CASSKGGQGSGEQYF | TGTGCCAGCAGTAAAGGGGGACAGGGCTCTGGAGAGCAGTACTTC
15 | TRBJ1-2 | TRBV4-3 | . | once | CASSPRAGSGDGYTF | TGCGCCAGCAGCCCGAGGGCGGGGAGTGGGGATGGCTACACCTTC
13 | TRBJ1-1 | TRBV5-4 | . | many | CASSPALNTEAFF | TGTGCCAGCAGCCCAGCGCTGAACACTGAAGCTTTCTTT
15 | TRBJ2-7 | TRBV5-1 | TRBD1 | . | CASSLGSGGVHEQYF | TGCGCCAGCAGCTTGGGGTCAGGGGGCGTCCACGAGCAGTACTTC
12 | TRBJ1-6 | TRBV28 | . | . | CASSGVSRGIHF | TGTGCCAGCAGTGGGGTTTCGAGGGGGATACACTTT
15 | TRBJ2-5 | TRBV6-5 | TRBD1 | . | CASSYPGTGVETQYF | TGTGCCAGCAGTTACCCCGGGACAGGGGTAGAGACCCAGTACTTC
15 | TRBJ1-2 | TRBV5-1 | TRBD1 | . | CASSLRDRAVRGYTF | TGCGCCAGCAGCTTGAGGGACAGGGCGGTGAGGGGCTACACCTTC
19 | TRBJ2-3 | TRBV24-1 | . | once | CATSGGRTVRVPPTDTQYF | TGTGCCACCAGTGGAGGACGGACCGTGAGGGTCCCCCCGACAGATACGCAGTATTTT
16 | TRBJ1-3 | TRBV9 | . | medium-sized | CASSVAREYSGNTIYF | TGTGCCAGCAGCGTAGCTCGGGAATACTCTGGAAACACCATATATTTT
16 | TRBJ2-7 | TRBV6-5 | TRBD2 | . | CASSYSGLAGAYEQYF | TGTGCCAGCAGTTACTCGGGACTAGCGGGAGCCTACGAGCAGTACTTC
14 | TRBJ1-3 | TRBV3-1/TRBV3-2 | . | . | CATPSKGAGNTIYF | TGTGCCACCCCTTCGAAGGGGGCTGGAAACACCATATATTTT
16 | TRBJ2-2 | TRBV5-4 | TRBD2 | . | CASSIGTSGSIGELFF | TGTGCCAGCAGCATCGGGACTAGCGGGAGTATCGGGGAGCTGTTTTTT
15 | TRBJ1-6 | TRBV6-5 | . | . | CASRQGRVYNSPLHF | TGTGCCAGCAGACAGGGTAGAGTTTATAATTCACCCCTCCACTTT
14 | TRBJ1-2 | TRBV25-1 | . | . | CASSELGTSYGYTF | TGTGCCAGCAGTGAACTGGGGACAAGCTATGGCTACACCTTC
16 | TRBJ2-1 | TRBV13 | . | once | CASTKALPGSSNEQFF | TGTGCCAGCACCAAAGCTTTACCGGGGTCTTCAAACGAGCAGTTCTTC
14 | TRBJ2-1 | TRBV3-1/TRBV3-2 | TRBD2 | . | CASSRLAGQNEQFF | TGTGCCAGCAGCCGACTAGCGGGTCAGAATGAGCAGTTCTTC
13 | TRBJ1-1 | TRBV10-2 | . | . | CASSYEYGTEAFF | TGCGCCAGCAGTTACGAATACGGCACTGAAGCTTTCTTT
16 | TRBJ2-2 | TRBV15 | TRBD1 | . | CATSRQGAANTGELFF | TGTGCCACCAGCAGACAGGGGGCGGCCAACACCGGGGAGCTGTTTTTT